This note documents a single T cell receptor (beta chain) sequence. The sample comes from a study of blood T cell repertoires in COVID-19. Study context: Italy, Spain and the United States were the sources of the convalescent and acute COVID-19 samples. T cells, B-cell-depleted T cells, or PBMCs supplied cDNA or gDNA.

TCRdb's table, derived via immunoSEQ multiplex PCR, lists solely in-frame clones and lacks some. The data show about 100,000 clones, about 81% seen once. J lost 7 bases, V lost 3 bases, and 6 bases had no gene match. The CDR3 is 15 residues long. Germline V gene sequence: CDR1 SNHLY, CDR2 FYNNEI. Sequencing was carried out using peripheral blood. The chain has TRBV2 and TRBJ1-1, with TRBD1 matching 12 bases. The TCR comes from a woman aged 55 to 70 with acute or convalescent COVID-19. The CDR3 bases are TGTGCCAGCAGTGAGGCCGGGACAGGGGGCCTTGAAGCTTTCTTT. Amino acids: CASSEAGTGGLEAFF.